This entry features one TCR beta chain sequence. The sample comes from a study of cytomegalovirus exposure and HLA in healthy donors. Both 60 Vbeta primers and 13 Jbeta primers went into the PCR. The method was immunoSEQ multiplex PCR; TCRdb's version includes in-frame clones alone and lacks a portion of them. The sample gives about 110,000 clones, roughly 80% of which show up once; 6.5% to 8.5% is in the top ten. Germline V gene lookup returns CDR1 SGHAT and CDR2 FQNNGV. Trimming cost V 5 bases and J 4 bases, with 13 bases left between them. The CDR3 is 14 residues long. Sample: PBMCs. The TCR was taken from a woman between 45 and 65 years old in good health and CMV-seropositive. The rearrangement uses TRBV11-2 and TRBJ2-3, with D possibly being TRBD1 (5 bases). The CDR3 sequence: CASSRALGADTQYF. The DNA for the CDR3 is TGTGCCAGCAGCCGAGCCCTAGGGGCAGATACGCAGTATTTT.